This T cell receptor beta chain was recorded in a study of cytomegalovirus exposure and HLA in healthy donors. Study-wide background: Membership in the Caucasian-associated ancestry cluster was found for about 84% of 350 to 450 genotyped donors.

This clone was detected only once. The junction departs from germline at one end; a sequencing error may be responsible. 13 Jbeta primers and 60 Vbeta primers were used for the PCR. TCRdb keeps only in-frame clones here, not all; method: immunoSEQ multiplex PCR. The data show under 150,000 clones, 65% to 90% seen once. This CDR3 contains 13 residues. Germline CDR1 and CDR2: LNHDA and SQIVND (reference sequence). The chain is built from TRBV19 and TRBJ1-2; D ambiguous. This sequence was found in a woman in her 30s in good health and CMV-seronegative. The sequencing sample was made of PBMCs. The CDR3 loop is CASSPGFTYGHTF. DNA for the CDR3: TGTGCCAGTAGTCCGGGGTTCACCTATGGCCACACCTTC.